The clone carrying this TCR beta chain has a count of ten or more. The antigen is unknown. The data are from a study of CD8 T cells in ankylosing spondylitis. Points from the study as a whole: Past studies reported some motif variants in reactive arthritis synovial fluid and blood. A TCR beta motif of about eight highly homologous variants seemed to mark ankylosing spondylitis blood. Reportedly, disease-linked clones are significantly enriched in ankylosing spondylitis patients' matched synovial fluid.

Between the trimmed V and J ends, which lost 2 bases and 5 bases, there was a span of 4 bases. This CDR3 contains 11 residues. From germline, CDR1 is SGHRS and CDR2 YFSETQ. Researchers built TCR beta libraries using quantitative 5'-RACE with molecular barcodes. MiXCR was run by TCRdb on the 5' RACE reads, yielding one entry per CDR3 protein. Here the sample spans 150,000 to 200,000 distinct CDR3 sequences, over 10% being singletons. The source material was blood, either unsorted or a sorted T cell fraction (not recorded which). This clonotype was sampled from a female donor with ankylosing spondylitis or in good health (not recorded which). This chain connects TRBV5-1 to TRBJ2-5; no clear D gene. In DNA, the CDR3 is TGCGCCAGCAGCTTAAGGGAGACCCAGTACTTC. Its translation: CASSLRETQYF.